The clone carrying this T cell receptor (beta chain) was recorded only once. This sample stems from a study of blood T cell repertoires in COVID-19. Germline V CDR1 and CDR2: MNHEY, SMNVEV (reference sequence). Trimming pared 6 bases from V and 8 bases from J, leaving 16 bases between. The CDR3 sequence is 14 residues long. This table comes from immunoSEQ multiplex PCR, and its TCRdb copy is limited to in-frame clones, with some not included. The sample has fewer than 250,000 clones, 75% to 85% seen once. V gene TRBV27 combines with J gene TRBJ1-4; D possibly corresponds to TRBD1 (6 bases). Sequenced: PBMCs or T cells enriched from blood (not recorded which). The TCR was taken from a woman in her fifties or sixties with acute COVID-19. CDR3 residues: CASSRPGQREKLFF. In DNA form, the CDR3 reads TGTGCCAGCAGCCGACCGGGACAACGGGAAAAACTGTTTTTT.